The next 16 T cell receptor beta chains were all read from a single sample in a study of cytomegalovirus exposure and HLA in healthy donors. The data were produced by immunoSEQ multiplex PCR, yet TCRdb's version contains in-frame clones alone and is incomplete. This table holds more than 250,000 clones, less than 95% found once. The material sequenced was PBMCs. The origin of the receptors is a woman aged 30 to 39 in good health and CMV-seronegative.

CDR3 protein: CASSLGPAYADTQYF. DNA of the CDR3: TGTGCCAGCAGCTTAGGTCCGGCGTACGCAGATACGCAGTATTTT. This chain connects TRBV7-7 to TRBJ2-3; D not certain. The CDR3 extends over 15 amino acids. Between the trimmed V and J ends, which lost 1 base and 4 bases, there was a span of 12 bases. Germline lookup yields CDR1 SSHAT and CDR2 FNYEAQ (reference sequence).

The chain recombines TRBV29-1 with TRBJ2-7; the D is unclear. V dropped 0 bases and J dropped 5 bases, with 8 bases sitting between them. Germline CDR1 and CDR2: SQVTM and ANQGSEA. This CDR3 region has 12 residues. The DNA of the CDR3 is TGCAGCGTTGAAGATCCAATGGACGAGCAGTACTTC. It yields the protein CSVEDPMDEQYF.

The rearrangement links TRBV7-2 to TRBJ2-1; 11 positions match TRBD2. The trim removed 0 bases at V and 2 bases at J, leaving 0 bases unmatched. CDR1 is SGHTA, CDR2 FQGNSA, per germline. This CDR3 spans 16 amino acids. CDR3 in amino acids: CASSLAGLAAYNEQFF. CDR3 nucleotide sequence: TGTGCCAGCAGCTTAGCGGGACTAGCGGCCTACAATGAGCAGTTCTTC.

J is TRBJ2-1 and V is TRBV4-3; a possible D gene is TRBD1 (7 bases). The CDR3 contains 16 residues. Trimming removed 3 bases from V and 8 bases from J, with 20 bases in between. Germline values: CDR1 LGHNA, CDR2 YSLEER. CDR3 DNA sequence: TGCGCCAGCAGCCACCCTATAGTTGGAGGGGGCGATGAGCAGTTCTTC. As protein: CASSHPIVGGGDEQFF.

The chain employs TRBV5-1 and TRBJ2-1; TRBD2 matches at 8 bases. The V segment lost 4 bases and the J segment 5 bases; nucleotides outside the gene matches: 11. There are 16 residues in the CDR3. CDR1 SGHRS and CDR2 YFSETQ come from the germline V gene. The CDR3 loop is CASSRGGLQKDNEQFF. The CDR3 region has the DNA TGCGCCAGCAGCCGGGGGGGACTGCAGAAAGACAATGAGCAGTTCTTC.

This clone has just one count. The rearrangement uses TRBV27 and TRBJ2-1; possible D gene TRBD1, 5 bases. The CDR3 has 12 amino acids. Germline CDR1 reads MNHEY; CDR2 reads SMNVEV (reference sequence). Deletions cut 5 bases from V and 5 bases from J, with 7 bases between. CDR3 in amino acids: CASSPTDNEQFF. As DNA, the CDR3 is TGTGCCAGCAGTCCGACAGACAATGAGCAGTTCTTC.

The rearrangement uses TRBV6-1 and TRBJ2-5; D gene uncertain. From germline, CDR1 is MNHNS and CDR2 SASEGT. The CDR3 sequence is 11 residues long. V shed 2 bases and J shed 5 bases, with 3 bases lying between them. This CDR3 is CASSEWETQYF. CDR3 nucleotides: TGTGCCAGCAGTGAATGGGAGACCCAGTACTTC.

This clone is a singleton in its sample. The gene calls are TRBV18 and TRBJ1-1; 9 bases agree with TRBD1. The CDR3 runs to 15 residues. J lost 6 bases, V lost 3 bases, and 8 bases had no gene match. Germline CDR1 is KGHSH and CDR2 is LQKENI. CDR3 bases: TGTGCCAGCTCACCGACAGGGGGGGACAACGCTGAAGCTTTCTTT. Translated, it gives CASSPTGGDNAEAFF.

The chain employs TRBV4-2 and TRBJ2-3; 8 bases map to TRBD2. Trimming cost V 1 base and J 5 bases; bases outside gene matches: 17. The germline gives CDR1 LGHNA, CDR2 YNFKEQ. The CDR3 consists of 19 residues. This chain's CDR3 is CASSQAPVASTGGGDTQYF. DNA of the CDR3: TGTGCCAGCAGCCAAGCCCCAGTTGCGTCGACGGGAGGGGGAGATACGCAGTATTTT.

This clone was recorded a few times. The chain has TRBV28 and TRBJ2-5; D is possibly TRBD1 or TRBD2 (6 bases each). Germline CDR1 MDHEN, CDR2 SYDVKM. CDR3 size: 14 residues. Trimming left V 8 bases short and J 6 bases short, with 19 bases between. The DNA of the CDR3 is TGTGCCAGCTTGGGGGCGGGGCAATTGAAGACCCAGTACTTC. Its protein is CASLGAGQLKTQYF.

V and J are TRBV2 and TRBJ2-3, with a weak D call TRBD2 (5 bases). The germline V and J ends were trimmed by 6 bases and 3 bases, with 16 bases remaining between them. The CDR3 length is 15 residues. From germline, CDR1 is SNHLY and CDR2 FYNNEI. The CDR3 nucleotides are TGTGCCAGCAGCCTGACCACTACGGGGACAGATACGCAGTATTTT. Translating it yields CASSLTTTGTDTQYF.

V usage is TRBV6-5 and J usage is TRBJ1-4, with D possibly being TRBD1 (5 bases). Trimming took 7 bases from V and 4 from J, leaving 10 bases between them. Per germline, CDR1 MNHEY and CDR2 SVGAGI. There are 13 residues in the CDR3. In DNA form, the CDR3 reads TGTGCCAGCAACCGGGGACTTAATGAAAAACTGTTTTTT. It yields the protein CASNRGLNEKLFF.

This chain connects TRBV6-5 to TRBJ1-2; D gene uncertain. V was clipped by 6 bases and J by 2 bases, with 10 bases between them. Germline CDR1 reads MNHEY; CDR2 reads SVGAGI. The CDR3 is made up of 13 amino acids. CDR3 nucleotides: TGTGCCAGCAGCCCCTCGGAGAACTATGGCTACACCTTC. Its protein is CASSPSENYGYTF.

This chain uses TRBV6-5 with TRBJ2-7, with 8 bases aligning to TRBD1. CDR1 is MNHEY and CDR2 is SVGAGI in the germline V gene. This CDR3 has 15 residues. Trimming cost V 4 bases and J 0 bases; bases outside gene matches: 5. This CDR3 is CASSFSGGSSYEQYF. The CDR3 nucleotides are TGTGCCAGCAGTTTCTCAGGGGGCAGCTCCTACGAGCAGTACTTC.

The CDR3 reads CASSASDTEAFF. Written as DNA, the CDR3 is TGTGCCAGCAGCGCTTCCGACACTGAAGCTTTCTTT. This rearrangement joins TRBV9 to TRBJ1-1; D is undetermined. In germline, CDR1 is SGDLS, CDR2 YYNGEE. V gave up 3 bases and J gave up 3 bases, with 6 bases separating them. The CDR3 extends over 12 amino acids.

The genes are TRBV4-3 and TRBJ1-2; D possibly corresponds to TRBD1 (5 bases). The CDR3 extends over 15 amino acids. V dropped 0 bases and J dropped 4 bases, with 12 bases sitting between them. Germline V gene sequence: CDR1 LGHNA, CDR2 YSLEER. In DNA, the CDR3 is TGCGCCAGCAGCCAAGAAACGGGGGGGAGCTATGGCTACACCTTC. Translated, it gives CASSQETGGSYGYTF.